Below are 18 T cell receptor beta chains sequenced from a single sample in a study of response to subunit inactivated influenza vaccine. One entry per CDR3 protein results from TCRdb running MiXCR on the RT-PCR reads. Of about 240,000 distinct CDR3 sequences in the sample, 12% were seen once. Sequences were derived from non-naive T cells sorted from PBMCs, sampled 14 to 15 days before vaccination. The receptors were gathered from a man aged 50 to 59 who received an inactivated influenza vaccine.

A few counts support this clonotype. This chain links TRBV7-2 with TRBJ2-3; possible D gene TRBD2, 6 bases. Germline assignment: CDR1 SGHTA and CDR2 FQGNSA. With 5 bases removed from V and 10 bases from J, the gap between germline ends came to 13 bases. This CDR3 has 12 amino acids. CDR3 in amino acids: CASSLPGAAQYF. In nucleotides, the CDR3 is TGTGCCAGCAGCCTTCCGGGAGCCGCGCAGTATTTT.

This clonotype was seen repeatedly, ten times or more. The rearrangement joins TRBV27 to TRBJ1-2, with a weak D call TRBD1 (6 bases). V gave up 6 bases and J gave up 2 bases, with 10 bases separating them. Germline V gene sequence: CDR1 MNHEY, CDR2 SMNVEV (reference sequence). CDR3 length: 13 residues. DNA for the CDR3: TGTGCCAGCAGCGGACAGTTGAACTATGGCTACACCTTC. This gives the protein CASSGQLNYGYTF.

This clonotype has only a few counts. This chain uses TRBV29-1 with TRBJ2-6; possibly TRBD2 for D (6 bases). This CDR3 spans 18 amino acids. V lost 1 base, J lost 1 base, and 17 bases lay in between. Germline assignment: CDR1 SQVTM and CDR2 ANQGSEA. The CDR3: CSVEVMGGGFSGANVLTF. CDR3 DNA sequence: TGCAGCGTTGAAGTCATGGGTGGAGGGTTTTCTGGGGCCAACGTCCTGACTTTC.

This clonotype turned up a few times. The V and J genes are TRBV10-3 and TRBJ2-2, with TRBD2 matching 7 bases. This CDR3 spans 15 amino acids. Germline values: CDR1 ENHRY, CDR2 SYGVKD. V lost 5 bases, J lost 1 base, and 4 bases stayed unmatched. The DNA for the CDR3 is TGTGCCATCAGTACAGCGGGGCAGAACACCGGGGAGCTGTTTTTT. It yields the protein CAISTAGQNTGELFF.

This clonotype was counted a few times. The chain combines TRBV5-1 with TRBJ2-3; no definite D call. The CDR3 sequence is 16 residues long. CDR1 is SGHRS, CDR2 YFSETQ, per germline. The germline V and J ends were trimmed by 0 bases and 2 bases, with 13 bases remaining between them. The CDR3: CASSLGYRTNTDTQYF. The CDR3 DNA follows: TGCGCCAGCAGCTTGGGTTATAGGACGAACACAGATACGCAGTATTTT.

The sample holds one count of this clonotype. The rearrangement links TRBV5-1 to TRBJ2-1, with 10 bases lining up with TRBD2. From germline, CDR1 is SGHRS and CDR2 YFSETQ. This CDR3 has 18 residues. V shed 2 bases and J 5 bases; nucleotides not matched to a gene: 13. The CDR3 nucleotides are TGCGCCAGCAGCTTAAGGGGCCCCGGGACTAGCGTGAACAATGAGCAGTTCTTC. This sequence encodes CASSLRGPGTSVNNEQFF.

This clonotype was seen ten or more times. V usage is TRBV6-5 and J usage is TRBJ2-7; weak D call: TRBD1 (5 bases). The CDR3 is 13 residues long. V was clipped by 4 bases and J by 6 bases, with 13 bases between them. Germline-derived CDR1 and CDR2 are MNHEY and SVGAGI. The CDR3 reads CASSSPGSSEQYF. The CDR3 nucleotides are TGTGCCAGCAGTTCGCCAGGGTCTTCCGAGCAGTACTTC.

This clonotype was detected ten times or more. The rearrangement uses TRBV4-1 and TRBJ1-5; TRBD1 is a possible D gene (6 bases). Trimming pared 0 bases from V and 1 base from J, leaving 13 bases between. Germline V gives CDR1 MGHRA, CDR2 YSYEKL. The length of the CDR3 is 17 residues. CDR3 in DNA: TGCGCCAGCAGCCAAGATCCGGTAGGGGGAAGCAATCAGCCCCAGCATTTT. This codes for CASSQDPVGGSNQPQHF.

This chain uses TRBV12-3 or TRBV12-4 with TRBJ1-4; D is possibly TRBD1 (6 bases). This CDR3 has 14 amino acids. V shed 5 bases and J shed 10 bases, with 17 bases lying between them. CDR3 region: CASSPGGGGGKLFF. As DNA, the CDR3 is TGTGCCAGCAGTCCAGGCGGTGGGGGCGGAAAACTGTTTTTT.

This clonotype was detected only a few times. This rearrangement joins TRBV29-1 to TRBJ2-7; no firm D call. Germline V gene lookup returns CDR1 SQVTM and CDR2 ANQGSEA. The germline V and J ends were trimmed by 2 bases and 0 bases, with 17 bases remaining between them. CDR3 length: 16 residues. The CDR3 DNA reads as TGCAGCGTTGAAATTCCGGTACACATCAGCTCCTACGAGCAGTACTTC. It translates to CSVEIPVHISSYEQYF.

Ten or more counts support this clonotype. This chain links TRBV24-1 with TRBJ1-3; D possibly corresponds to TRBD1 (5 bases). Trimming took 2 bases from V and 0 from J, leaving 16 bases between them. CDR1 is KGHDR, CDR2 SFDVKD, per germline. There are 18 residues in the CDR3. CDR3 sequence: CATSDSRQGANSGNTIYF. As DNA, the CDR3 is TGTGCCACCAGTGATTCGAGGCAGGGTGCAAACTCTGGAAACACCATATATTTT.

The rearrangement uses TRBV28 and TRBJ1-1; D unresolved. V lost 8 bases, J lost 4 bases, and 17 bases lay in between. CDR1 is MDHEN and CDR2 is SYDVKM in the germline V gene. This CDR3 spans 14 amino acids. The CDR3: CASGTRTSGTEAFF. In DNA form, the CDR3 reads TGTGCCAGCGGAACCCGGACGAGCGGCACTGAAGCTTTCTTT.

This clonotype came up many times. The chain carries TRBV19 and TRBJ2-3, with 7 bases identical to TRBD2. Germline CDR1 is LNHDA and CDR2 is SQIVND (reference sequence). This CDR3 spans 15 amino acids. With 2 bases clipped from V and 4 bases from J, the junction kept 6 bases outside the gene matches. The CDR3 loop is CASSIYSGKADTQYF. In nucleotides, the CDR3 is TGTGCCAGTAGTATATACAGCGGGAAGGCAGATACGCAGTATTTT.

The sample holds many counts of this clonotype. The rearrangement links TRBV16 to TRBJ1-5; D may be TRBD1 (5 bases). The CDR3 is 15 amino acids. Germline CDR1 KGHSY, CDR2 FQNENV. The ends were cut back, 0 bases at V and 2 bases at J, with 8 bases in the middle. The CDR3 region is CASSQSRGGNQPQHF. The CDR3 DNA reads as TGTGCCAGCAGCCAATCCCGAGGGGGCAATCAGCCCCAGCATTTT.

This clonotype has more than one count but fewer than ten. V and J are TRBV27 and TRBJ2-3; perhaps TRBD1 as D (6 bases). Germline V gene sequence: CDR1 MNHEY, CDR2 SMNVEV (reference sequence). CDR3 size: 15 residues. V was cut by 5 bases and J by 1 base, with 13 bases left in between. This CDR3 reads CASSTNRVGTDTQYF. The CDR3 DNA follows: TGTGCCAGCAGTACAAACAGGGTCGGCACAGATACGCAGTATTTT.

This chain joins TRBV2 and TRBJ2-5; 8 bases match TRBD1. V lost 0 bases, J lost 13 bases, and 4 bases stayed unmatched. This CDR3 is built from 12 residues. Germline-derived CDR1 and CDR2 are SNHLY and FYNNEI. The CDR3 sequence: CASSEARGQAYF. The CDR3 region has the DNA TGTGCCAGCAGTGAAGCGCGGGGACAGGCGTACTTC.

This clonotype was counted between two and nine times. This chain links TRBV5-4 with TRBJ2-5, with a weak D call TRBD2 (5 bases). Germline V CDR1 and CDR2: SGHNT, YYREEE (reference sequence). The CDR3 contains 13 residues. Trimming pared 3 bases from V and 3 bases from J, leaving 9 bases between. The CDR3 spells CASSSGGEETQYF. In DNA, the CDR3 is TGTGCCAGCAGCTCCGGAGGCGAAGAGACCCAGTACTTC.

In its sample, this clonotype was seen many times. The genes are TRBV12-3 or TRBV12-4 and TRBJ1-1; D is undetermined. Trimming took 6 bases from V and 1 from J, leaving 9 bases between them. The CDR3 spans 13 residues. In nucleotides, the CDR3 is TGTGCCAGCAGCACCCGGGAGAACACTGAAGCTTTCTTT. Translated: CASSTRENTEAFF.